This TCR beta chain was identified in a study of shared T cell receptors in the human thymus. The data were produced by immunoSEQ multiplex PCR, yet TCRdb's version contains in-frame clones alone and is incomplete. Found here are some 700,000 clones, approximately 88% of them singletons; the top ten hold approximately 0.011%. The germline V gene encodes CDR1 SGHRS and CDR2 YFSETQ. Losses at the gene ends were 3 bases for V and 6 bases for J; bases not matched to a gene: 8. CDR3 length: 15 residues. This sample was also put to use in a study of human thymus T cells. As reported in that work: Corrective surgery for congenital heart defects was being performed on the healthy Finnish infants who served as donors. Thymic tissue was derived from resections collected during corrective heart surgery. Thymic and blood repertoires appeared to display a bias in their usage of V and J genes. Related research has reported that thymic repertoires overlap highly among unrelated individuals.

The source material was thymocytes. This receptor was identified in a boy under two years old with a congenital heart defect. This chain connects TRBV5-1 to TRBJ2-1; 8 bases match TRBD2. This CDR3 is CASSWRGDSGNEQFF. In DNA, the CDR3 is TGCGCCAGCAGCTGGCGGGGGGACTCCGGCAATGAGCAGTTCTTC.